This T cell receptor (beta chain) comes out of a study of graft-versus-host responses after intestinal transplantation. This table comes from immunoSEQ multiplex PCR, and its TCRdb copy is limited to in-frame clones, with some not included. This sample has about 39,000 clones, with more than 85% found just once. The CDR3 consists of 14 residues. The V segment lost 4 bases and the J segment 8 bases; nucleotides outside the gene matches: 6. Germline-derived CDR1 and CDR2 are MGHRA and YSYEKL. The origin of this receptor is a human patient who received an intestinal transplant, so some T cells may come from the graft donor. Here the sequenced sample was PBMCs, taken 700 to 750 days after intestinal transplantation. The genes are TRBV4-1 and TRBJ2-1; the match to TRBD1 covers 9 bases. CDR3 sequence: CASSRDRVSYEQFF. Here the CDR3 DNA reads TGCGCCAGCAGCCGGGACAGGGTTTCTTATGAGCAGTTCTTC.